A selection of T cell receptor beta chains follows, all from one sample in a study of beta chain features in type 1 diabetes. Clones were read by immunoSEQ multiplex PCR, and TCRdb kept only the in-frame ones, dropping some. The sample holds hundreds of thousands of clones, approximately 14% seen once. The specimen was naive CD4+ T cells from blood. These receptors all stem from a man younger than 45 in good health. Each CDR3 is given with its conserved first and last residue. D genes are given only for firm matches. Part of the rows lack a size; the others show once, few, many or a class for expanded clones.

>TRBV19|TRBD2|few|TRBJ2-4
CASSIGTSGNIQYF
TGTGCCAGTAGTATAGGCACTAGCGGAAACATTCAGTACTTC
>TRBV7-2|.|.|TRBJ1-1
CASSLKVTEAFF
TGTGCCAGCAGCTTGAAAGTAACTGAAGCTTTCTTT
>TRBV6-5|TRBD1|few|TRBJ1-1
CASRRTGDTEAFF
TGTGCCAGCAGGAGGACAGGGGACACTGAAGCTTTCTTT
>TRBV7-2|.|.|TRBJ1-6
CASSLLQSPLHF
TGTGCCAGCAGCTTACTTCAGTCACCCCTCCACTTT
>TRBV29-1|TRBD1|many|TRBJ2-7
CSVELRDRGPYEQYF
TGCAGCGTTGAGCTGCGGGACAGGGGGCCCTACGAGCAGTACTTC
>TRBV9|.|few|TRBJ2-5
CASSLQGGETQYF
TGTGCCAGCAGCCTACAGGGTGGCGAGACCCAGTACTTC
>TRBV5-1|TRBD1|.|TRBJ2-5
CASSSRDRDSETQYF
TGCGCCAGCAGCTCCCGGGACAGAGATTCGGAGACCCAGTACTTC
>TRBV6-5|.|.|TRBJ1-5
CASSRHGGNQPQHF
TGTGCCAGCAGTCGCCACGGGGGCAATCAGCCCCAGCATTTT
>TRBV2|TRBD1|.|TRBJ2-1
CASTQQGNEQFF
TGTGCCAGCACCCAACAGGGGAATGAGCAGTTCTTC
>TRBV7-9|.|few|TRBJ1-1
CASSYHLSSLTEAFF
TGTGCCAGCAGCTACCATTTAAGTTCGCTGACTGAAGCTTTCTTT
>TRBV9|TRBD1|.|TRBJ2-3
CASRPGGGFADTQYF
TGTGCCAGCAGGCCAGGGGGCGGGTTTGCAGATACGCAGTATTTT
>TRBV13|.|few|TRBJ2-2
CASSLGPSGNTGELFF
TGTGCCAGCAGCTTAGGCCCAAGCGGAAACACCGGGGAGCTGTTTTTT
>TRBV29-1|.|few|TRBJ1-2
CSVGEGSSYGYTF
TGCAGCGTTGGGGAGGGTAGCAGCTATGGCTACACCTTC
>TRBV13|TRBD2|few|TRBJ2-3
CASSRSGRASSTDTQYF
TGTGCCAGCAGCCGTAGCGGGAGGGCGTCAAGCACAGATACGCAGTATTTT
>TRBV28|.|few|TRBJ2-2
CASKWEPGELFF
TGTGCCAGCAAGTGGGAACCCGGGGAGCTGTTTTTT
>TRBV10-2|.|.|TRBJ1-1
CASRIGGEAFF
TGCGCCAGCAGGATAGGGGGTGAAGCTTTCTTT
>TRBV7-2|.|few|TRBJ2-2
CASSTRTRGTGELFF
TGTGCCAGCAGCACGAGGACTCGGGGGACCGGGGAGCTGTTTTTT
>TRBV5-1|TRBD2|few|TRBJ2-7
CASSLAGGSSYEQYF
TGCGCCAGCAGCTTGGCCGGGGGGAGCTCCTACGAGCAGTACTTC
>TRBV25-1|.|.|TRBJ1-1
CASSVGRANTEAFF
TGTGCCAGCAGTGTCGGCAGGGCGAACACTGAAGCTTTCTTT
>TRBV10-3|.|.|TRBJ1-1
CAISEMWGWAFF
TGTGCCATCAGTGAGATGTGGGGTTGGGCTTTCTTT
>TRBV25-1|TRBD2|.|TRBJ2-5
CASSLGTRGTRETQYF
TGTGCCAGCAGTCTGGGGACTAGGGGGACTAGAGAGACCCAGTACTTC
>TRBV9|.|.|TRBJ2-3
CASSVATNTQYF
TGTGCCAGCAGCGTAGCTACAAATACGCAGTATTTT
>TRBV7-9|.|few|TRBJ1-4
CASNLEDTNEKLFF
TGTGCCAGCAACCTGGAGGACACCAATGAAAAACTGTTTTTT
>TRBV20-1|.|.|TRBJ2-3
CSAELRDTQYF
TGCAGTGCGGAGCTGCGAGATACGCAGTATTTT